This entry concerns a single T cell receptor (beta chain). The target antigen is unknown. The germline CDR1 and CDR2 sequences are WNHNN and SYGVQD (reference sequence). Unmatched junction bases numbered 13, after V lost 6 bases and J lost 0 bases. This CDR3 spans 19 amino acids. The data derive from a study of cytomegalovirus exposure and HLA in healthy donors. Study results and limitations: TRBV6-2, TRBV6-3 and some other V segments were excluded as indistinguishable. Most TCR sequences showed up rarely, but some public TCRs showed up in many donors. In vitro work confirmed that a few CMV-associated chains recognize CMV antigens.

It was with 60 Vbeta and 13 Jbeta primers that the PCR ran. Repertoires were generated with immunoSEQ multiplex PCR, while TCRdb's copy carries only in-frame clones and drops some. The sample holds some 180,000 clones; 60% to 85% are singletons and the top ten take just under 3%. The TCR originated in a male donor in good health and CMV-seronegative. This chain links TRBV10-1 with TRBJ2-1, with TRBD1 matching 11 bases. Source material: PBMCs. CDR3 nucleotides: TGCGCCAGCAGCCTCTGGACAGGGGGCCAAAAAAGCTCCTACAATGAGCAGTTCTTC. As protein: CASSLWTGGQKSSYNEQFF.